This paragraph reports one T cell receptor beta chain. This clone was observed at least ten times. The clone's antigen remains unknown. Base qualities are not recorded, but no much larger clone differs from it by a single base. The sample belongs to a study of blood T cell repertoires in COVID-19 (dated by TCRdb to 2018 to 2021). Broadly, across the study: Samples from collaborators originated in the United States, Italy and Spain and spanned both the acute and convalescent phases of COVID-19. The repertoires were released in a freely available public database meant as a resource for research on the immune response to SARS-CoV-2. The sample metadata nearly always contained a de-identified subject ID, COVID-19 status, age in years and sex. Where available, HLA class I and class II types were taken from metadata supplied by the sample provider and were not determined by assay-based typing. The samples were drawn from the first 160 participants of the ongoing ImmuneRACE study and from over 950 subjects provided by 6 global collaborators. The material from the prospective study consisted of cDNA or gDNA derived from T cells, B-cell-depleted T cells, or PBMCs. Subjects who had been exposed to COVID-19, were actively infected with it, or had recovered from it provided the deeply sampled blood TCRbeta repertoires that made up the dataset. General findings and caveats noted by the study authors: How much clinical and demographic metadata was included differed by source and by participant, and the metadata was provided uncurated.

The germline ends are 13 bases apart after V is trimmed by 5 bases and J by 5 bases. The CDR3 runs 13 amino acids, cysteine and phenylalanine included. Of the read, only the CDR3 DNA is kept; its 39 bases are in frame from base 1. The germline V gene supplies CDR1 SGHRS and CDR2 YFSETQ. At one collaborating source in Seattle, patients were enrolled during active infection and were followed longitudinally through the course of disease. Each collaborating institution followed its own protocols to collect whole blood in K2EDTA tubes. For TCRbeta analysis, collaborator samples were shipped as frozen whole blood, as isolated PBMCs, or as DNA extracted from either sample type. TCRbeta CDR3 regions were amplified from genomic DNA using the immunoSEQ Assay, a bias-controlled multiplex PCR. The authors' pipeline ran thus. Nucleated cell counts per sample were estimated from amplification of reference gene primers within the assay. To quantify the absolute abundance of each unique TCRbeta CDR3 rearrangement, sequence reads were collapsed and filtered. For each sample, productive Simpson clonality was calculated as the square root of Simpson's diversity index across productive rearrangements. TCRdb holds this immuneACCESS table with in-frame rearrangements only. Some clones are missing; in checked studies, unresolved V genes explain under half, and the rest has no known cause. V and J calls and clone size are those listed in that table; D and trimming were worked out from the DNA. For this sample the table gives about 80,000 clones, of which 70% to 90% were detected only once. 9.6% of the sample is taken by the ten largest.

The TCR was taken from a man aged 45-65 years with COVID-19, enrolled during active disease. Sequenced input: peripheral blood. This sequence uses TRBV5-1 and TRBJ1-1, with no confident D gene call. The DNA sequence reads TGCGCCAGCAGAAGGCAGGAGGAAACTGAAGCTTTCTTT. It codes for CASRRQEETEAFF.